This passage covers 14 T cell receptor beta chains from one sample sequenced in a study of cytomegalovirus exposure and HLA in healthy donors. Amplification used 60 Vbeta primers and 13 Jbeta primers. Sequenced by immunoSEQ multiplex PCR; TCRdb stores in-frame clones only, minus some. Here the sample spans 98,000 or so clones, 76% being singletons. Sequenced input: PBMCs. These receptors originate from a woman aged 18-29 years in good health and CMV-seropositive.

CDR3 protein: CASSPAQYF. In nucleotides, the CDR3 is TGTGCCAGCAGTCCGGCCCAGTACTTC. This sequence joins TRBV6-5 and TRBJ2-5; D ambiguous. The CDR3 totals 9 residues. CDR1 and CDR2 (germline): MNHEY, SVGAGI. The ends were cut back, 5 bases at V and 9 bases at J, with 4 bases in the middle.

V and J are TRBV6-5 and TRBJ2-3; D possibly corresponds to TRBD2 (6 bases). The CDR3 length is 14 residues. The germline V and J ends were trimmed by 8 bases and 0 bases, with 12 bases remaining between them. CDR1 is MNHEY and CDR2 is SVGAGI in the germline V gene. The CDR3: CASSASASTDTQYF. The CDR3 coding sequence is TGTGCCAGCTCGGCTAGCGCGAGCACAGATACGCAGTATTTT.

The chain combines TRBV28 with TRBJ2-7; 9 bases line up with TRBD2. Trimming removed 10 bases from V and 5 bases from J; junction bases left unmatched: 6. The CDR3 is made up of 12 amino acids. The germline V gene has CDR1 MDHEN and CDR2 SYDVKM. Written as DNA, the CDR3 is TGTGCCATCGGACTAGCGAGTGACGAGCAGTACTTC. It yields the protein CAIGLASDEQYF.

This clone was seen a handful of times. This rearrangement joins TRBV28 to TRBJ2-7; D perhaps matches TRBD1 (5 bases). The CDR3 runs 12 residues. Trimming removed 2 bases from V and 10 bases from J, with 12 bases in between. Germline V gene lookup returns CDR1 MDHEN and CDR2 SYDVKM. The CDR3 region has the DNA TGTGCCAGCAGTTTAACCCCAGGGCCACAGTACTTC. It encodes CASSLTPGPQYF.

The V call is TRBV28, the J call TRBJ2-1; TRBD2 agrees at 13 bases. The CDR3 is 18 residues long. Germline V lookup: CDR1 MDHEN, CDR2 SYDVKM. V lost 4 bases to trimming and J lost 8 bases; unmatched junction nucleotides: 14. CDR3 sequence reads: CASSSLRTSGRAWDEQFF. The CDR3 DNA reads as TGTGCCAGCAGTTCCCTACGCACTAGCGGGAGGGCCTGGGATGAGCAGTTCTTC.

The J gene is TRBJ1-2, the V gene TRBV5-6; D perhaps matches TRBD1 (5 bases). CDR1 and CDR2 from the germline V gene are SGHDT and YYEEEE. V lost 0 bases and J 6 bases, leaving 12 bases between the germline ends. The CDR3 spans 14 residues. The DNA for the CDR3 is TGTGCCAGCAGCTTGGACAGGAGAACTAATGGCTACACCTTC. This gives the protein CASSLDRRTNGYTF.

The chain is built from TRBV2 and TRBJ2-1; 14 bases fit TRBD2. After removal of 4 bases from V and 1 base from J, the junction contained 6 bases not matched to a gene. Germline CDR1 is SNHLY and CDR2 is FYNNEI. The length of the CDR3 is 18 residues. CDR3 nucleotide sequence: TGTGCCAGCAGTGGGGGGACTAGCGGGAGCCGTTCCTACAATGAGCAGTTCTTC. This gives the protein CASSGGTSGSRSYNEQFF.

The V gene is TRBV30, the J gene TRBJ1-6, with a weak D call TRBD1 (5 bases). CDR1 GTSNPN and CDR2 SVGIG come from the germline V gene (reference sequence). The germline V and J ends were trimmed by 1 base and 7 bases, with 11 bases remaining between them. This CDR3 is 14 amino acids long. CDR3 DNA: TGTGCCTGGAGTGAGGCAGGGCGAAATTCACCCCTCCACTTT. This translates into CAWSEAGRNSPLHF.

A note on this clone: A read error may produce the germline difference seen at one junction end. J is TRBJ1-5 and V is TRBV19; D uncertain. This CDR3 has 13 residues. The germline CDR1 and CDR2 sequences are LNHDA and SQIVND (reference sequence). The CDR3 here is CASRSGKYQPRHF. Written as DNA, the CDR3 is TGTGCCAGTAGATCGGGGAAATATCAGCCCCGGCATTTT. The full variable domain, with the rest looked up from reference TRBV19 and TRBJ1-5, is DGGITQSPKYLFRKEGQNVTLSCEQNLNHDAMYWYRQDPGQGLRLIYYSQIVNDFQKGDIAEGYSVSREKKESFPLTVTSAQKNPTAFYLCASRSGKYQPRHFGDGTRLSIL.

The chain uses TRBV5-6 and TRBJ1-4; 9 nucleotides align to TRBD1. Germline trimming cut 3 bases from V and 7 bases from J; bases unmatched to any gene: 4. The CDR3 length is 14 residues. Germline V gives CDR1 SGHDT, CDR2 YYEEEE. The CDR3 nucleotides read TGTGCCAGCAGCTGGGGACAGGGTGCTGAAAAACTGTTTTTT. Encoded protein: CASSWGQGAEKLFF.

The chain couples TRBV6-1 to TRBJ2-5, with D possibly being TRBD1 (5 bases). V lost 3 bases to trimming and J lost 5 bases, with 16 bases between them. The CDR3 loop spans 15 amino acids. Germline lookup yields CDR1 MNHNS and CDR2 SASEGT. The CDR3 loop reads CASSEPPGFSETQYF. CDR3 nucleotides: TGTGCCAGCAGTGAGCCCCCAGGGTTCTCGGAGACCCAGTACTTC.

The chain links TRBV28 to TRBJ1-2; TRBD1 aligns across 7 bases. CDR1 MDHEN and CDR2 SYDVKM come from the germline V gene. The trim removed 5 bases at V and 4 bases at J, leaving 7 bases unmatched. This CDR3 comprises 14 residues. The CDR3 DNA follows: TGTGCCAGCAGTACCGCCGGGACAGCCTATGGCTACACCTTC. It translates to CASSTAGTAYGYTF.

This chain joins TRBV5-1 and TRBJ2-3; D perhaps matches TRBD2 (6 bases). Germline assignment: CDR1 SGHRS and CDR2 YFSETQ. The CDR3 is 14 amino acids. Trimming shortened V by 6 bases and J by 4 bases, and 15 bases separated the two germline ends. The CDR3 DNA reads TGCGCCAGCACCATTGGAGGGGCGTCAGATACGCAGTATTTT. It encodes CASTIGGASDTQYF.

V usage is TRBV30 and J usage is TRBJ2-3; 11 positions agree with TRBD2. The CDR3 runs 15 residues. CDR1 is GTSNPN and CDR2 is SVGIG in the germline V gene (reference sequence). V gave up 3 bases and J gave up 4 bases; unmatched junction bases: 6. The CDR3 nucleotides read TGTGCCTGGAGCCAGGGACTAGCGGAGTCAGATACGCAGTATTTT. The encoded protein is CAWSQGLAESDTQYF.